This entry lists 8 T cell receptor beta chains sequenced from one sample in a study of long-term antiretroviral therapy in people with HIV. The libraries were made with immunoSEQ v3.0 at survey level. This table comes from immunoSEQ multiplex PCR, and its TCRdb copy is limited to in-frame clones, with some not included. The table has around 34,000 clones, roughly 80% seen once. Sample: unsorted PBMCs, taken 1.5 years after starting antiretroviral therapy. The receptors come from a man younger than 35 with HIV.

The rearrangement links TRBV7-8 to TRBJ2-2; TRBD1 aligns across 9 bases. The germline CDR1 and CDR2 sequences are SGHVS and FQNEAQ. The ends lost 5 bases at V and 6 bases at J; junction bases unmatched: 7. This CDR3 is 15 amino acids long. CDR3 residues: CASSLTGGASGELFF. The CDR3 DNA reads TGTGCCAGCAGCCTAACAGGGGGCGCTTCCGGGGAGCTGTTTTTT.

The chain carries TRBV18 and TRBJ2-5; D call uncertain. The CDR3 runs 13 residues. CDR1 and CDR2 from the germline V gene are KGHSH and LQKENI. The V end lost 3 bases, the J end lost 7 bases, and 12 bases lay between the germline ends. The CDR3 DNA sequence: TGTGCCAGCTCACCGTCCGCGACGGGGACCCAGTACTTC. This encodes CASSPSATGTQYF.

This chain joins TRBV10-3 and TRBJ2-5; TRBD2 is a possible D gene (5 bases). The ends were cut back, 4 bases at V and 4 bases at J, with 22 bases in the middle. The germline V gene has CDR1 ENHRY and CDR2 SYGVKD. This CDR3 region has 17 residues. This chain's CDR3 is CAISARLRLLWGETQYF. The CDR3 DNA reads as TGTGCCATCAGTGCGAGACTAAGGCTACTTTGGGGAGAGACCCAGTACTTC.

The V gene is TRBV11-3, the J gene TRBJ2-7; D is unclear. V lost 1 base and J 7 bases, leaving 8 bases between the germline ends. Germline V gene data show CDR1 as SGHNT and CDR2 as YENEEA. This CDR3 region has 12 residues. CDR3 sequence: CASSLGPAEQYF. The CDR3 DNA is TGTGCCAGCAGCTTAGGGCCAGCAGAGCAGTACTTC.

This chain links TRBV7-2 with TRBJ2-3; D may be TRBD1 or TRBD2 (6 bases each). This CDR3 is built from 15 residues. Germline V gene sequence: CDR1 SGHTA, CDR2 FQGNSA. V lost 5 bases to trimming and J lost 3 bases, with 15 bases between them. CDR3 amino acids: CASSQVGAGTDTQYF. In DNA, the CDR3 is TGTGCCAGCAGCCAGGTGGGGGCGGGAACAGATACGCAGTATTTT.

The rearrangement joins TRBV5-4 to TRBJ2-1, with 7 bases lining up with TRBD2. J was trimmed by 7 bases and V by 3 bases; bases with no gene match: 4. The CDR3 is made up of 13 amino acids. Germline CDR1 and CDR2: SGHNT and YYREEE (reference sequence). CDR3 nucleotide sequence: TGTGCCAGCAGCTCAGGACTAGATAATGAGCAGTTCTTC. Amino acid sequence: CASSSGLDNEQFF.

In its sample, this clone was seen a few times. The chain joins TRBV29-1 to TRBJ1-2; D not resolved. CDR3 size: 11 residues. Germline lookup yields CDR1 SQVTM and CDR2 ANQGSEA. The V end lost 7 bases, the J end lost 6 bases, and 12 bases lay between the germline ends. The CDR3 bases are TGCAGCGACAACGGAGGGAATGGCTACACCTTC. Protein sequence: CSDNGGNGYTF.

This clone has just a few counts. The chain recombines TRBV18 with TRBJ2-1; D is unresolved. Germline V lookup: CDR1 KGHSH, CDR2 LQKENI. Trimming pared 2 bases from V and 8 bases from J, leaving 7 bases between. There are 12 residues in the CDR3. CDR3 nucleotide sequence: TGTGCCAGCTCACCAAACCGCGATGAGCAGTTCTTC. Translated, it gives CASSPNRDEQFF.